Listed below are T cell receptor beta chains from one sample, sequenced in a study of tumor-infiltrating lymphocytes in oesophageal squamous cell carcinoma. One entry per CDR3 protein, called by TCRdb with MiXCR from the PCR reads. The sample yields 10,000 to 15,000 distinct CDR3 sequences, approximately 50% seen once. The sequencing input was esophageal tumor tissue. Receptors were obtained from a female donor with esophageal squamous cell carcinoma. Each CDR3 is given with its conserved first and last residue. D genes are given only for firm matches. Size is omitted from some rows. Given values are once, few, many or a class for expanded clones.

v_call: TRBV7-2; d_call: NA; j_call: TRBJ2-1; clone_size: few; cdr3_nt: TGTGCCAGCAGCCGCTCCGGGAGTATTAGCTCACCCCTCCACTTC; cdr3_aa: CASSRSGSISSPLHF
v_call: TRBV7-4; d_call: NA; j_call: TRBJ2-7; clone_size: NA; cdr3_nt: TGTGCCAGCAGCGCGGCTACAGATACCTACGAGCAGTACTTC; cdr3_aa: CASSAATDTYEQYF
v_call: TRBV10-3; d_call: NA; j_call: TRBJ2-7; clone_size: NA; cdr3_nt: TGTGCCATCAGTGGAGGGCCCCTCTACGAGCAGTACTTC; cdr3_aa: CAISGGPLYEQYF
v_call: TRBV7-6; d_call: NA; j_call: TRBJ2-5; clone_size: few; cdr3_nt: TGTGCCAGCAGCCTCAGGGGTAACCTGGGGGAGCAGTACTTC; cdr3_aa: CASSLRGNLGEQYF
v_call: TRBV7-4; d_call: TRBD1; j_call: TRBJ2-5; clone_size: NA; cdr3_nt: TGTGCCAGCCTTTGGACAGGGCCTTACAATGAGCAGTACTTC; cdr3_aa: CASLWTGPYNEQYF
v_call: TRBV7-6; d_call: TRBD1; j_call: TRBJ2-3; clone_size: NA; cdr3_nt: TGTGCCAGCAGCTTAGGACAGGGGGTCTCCTACGAGCAGTATTTT; cdr3_aa: CASSLGQGVSYEQYF
v_call: TRBV7-8; d_call: NA; j_call: TRBJ1-1; clone_size: few; cdr3_nt: TGTGCCAGCAGCTTAGGTTCGAGGGGTAGGGACACTGAAGCTTTCTTT; cdr3_aa: CASSLGSRGRDTEAFF
v_call: TRBV7-2; d_call: TRBD1; j_call: TRBJ1-1; clone_size: NA; cdr3_nt: TGTGCCAGCAGCTTCCAGGGGGCGGGAACTGAAGCTTTCTTT; cdr3_aa: CASSFQGAGTEAFF
v_call: TRBV7-6; d_call: NA; j_call: TRBJ2-5; clone_size: large; cdr3_nt: TGTGCCAGCAGCTTAGCGCTTGCACGACAAGAGACCCAGTACTTC; cdr3_aa: CASSLALARQETQYF
v_call: TRBV12-3/TRBV12-4; d_call: NA; j_call: TRBJ2-5; clone_size: many; cdr3_nt: TGTGCCAGCAGTTTGCGGGGCGCGGAGACCCAGTACTTC; cdr3_aa: CASSLRGAETQYF
v_call: TRBV5-1; d_call: TRBD1; j_call: TRBJ2-6; clone_size: few; cdr3_nt: TGCGCCAGCAGTCCTCCTAGGGGGCTTGGGGCCAACGTCCTGACTTTC; cdr3_aa: CASSPPRGLGANVLTF
v_call: TRBV12-3/TRBV12-4; d_call: TRBD2; j_call: TRBJ2-1; clone_size: NA; cdr3_nt: TGTGCCAGCAGTTTAGCGGGGGGACTAGCGGGAGATCAGCAGTTCTTC; cdr3_aa: CASSLAGGLAGDQQFF
v_call: TRBV6-6; d_call: NA; j_call: TRBJ2-5; clone_size: medium-sized; cdr3_nt: TGTGCCAGCAGTTACTCTTCCCAAGAGACCCAGTACTTC; cdr3_aa: CASSYSSQETQYF
v_call: TRBV12-3/TRBV12-4; d_call: NA; j_call: TRBJ1-5; clone_size: many; cdr3_nt: TGTGCCAGCAGTTTAGGGGCGGTGGGAAGGGGCAATCAGCCCCAGCATTTT; cdr3_aa: CASSLGAVGRGNQPQHF
v_call: TRBV7-2; d_call: NA; j_call: TRBJ2-3; clone_size: NA; cdr3_nt: TGTGCCAGCAGCTTAGGAACTGGAGATACGCAGTATTTT; cdr3_aa: CASSLGTGDTQYF
v_call: TRBV7-6; d_call: NA; j_call: TRBJ2-6; clone_size: NA; cdr3_nt: TGTGCCAGCAGCTTAGAGTACAAGGCTGGGGCCAACGTCCTGACTTTC; cdr3_aa: CASSLEYKAGANVLTF
v_call: TRBV12-3/TRBV12-4; d_call: TRBD2; j_call: TRBJ2-1; clone_size: NA; cdr3_nt: TGTGCCAGCAGTTCCGGGACTAGCGGAGACAATGAGCAGTTCTTC; cdr3_aa: CASSSGTSGDNEQFF
v_call: TRBV7-8; d_call: TRBD2; j_call: TRBJ2-1; clone_size: few; cdr3_nt: TGTGCCAGCAGCTCCTCGACTAGCGGGAATGGGAGGGAGCAGTTCTTC; cdr3_aa: CASSSSTSGNGREQFF
v_call: TRBV7-8; d_call: NA; j_call: TRBJ1-5; clone_size: NA; cdr3_nt: TGTGCCAGCAGCTTTGGGCAGGTTAATCAGCCCCAGCATTTT; cdr3_aa: CASSFGQVNQPQHF
v_call: TRBV19; d_call: TRBD2; j_call: TRBJ2-2; clone_size: many; cdr3_nt: TGTGCCAGTAGTATAGTTTGGGGGACCCCGGGACTAGCTACGAACACCGGGGAGCTGTTTTTT; cdr3_aa: CASSIVWGTPGLATNTGELFF
v_call: TRBV6-8; d_call: NA; j_call: TRBJ2-7; clone_size: NA; cdr3_nt: TGTGCCAGCAGAAAGACCTACGAGCAGTACTTC; cdr3_aa: CASRKTYEQYF
v_call: TRBV18; d_call: TRBD2; j_call: TRBJ2-7; clone_size: few; cdr3_nt: TGTGCCAGCTCACCGGGACTAGCGGGGACAACGAATACGAATGAGCAGTACTTC; cdr3_aa: CASSPGLAGTTNTNEQYF